This T cell receptor (beta chain) was retrieved from a study of blood T cells in healthy people across ages. Findings and caveats of the study: Estimated diversity that came from one million T cells was considered an underestimate.

A second PCR of roughly 7 to 11 cycles used a sample-barcoded 5' primer and a J-beta primer mix. TCRdb itself ran the 5' RACE reads through MiXCR, one entry per CDR3 protein. In the table there are roughly 650,000 distinct CDR3 sequences, approximately 31% of which are singletons. This clonotype has a count of ten or more. Antigen: not known. The CDR3 is 13 residues long. The trim removed 4 bases at V and 9 bases at J, leaving 5 bases unmatched. CDR1 and CDR2 (germline): SQVTM, ANQGSEA. The chain joins TRBV29-1 to TRBJ2-1; 11 bases line up with TRBD2. Specimen: blood. This TCR was recovered from an elderly woman in good health. The CDR3 region has the DNA TGCAGCGTTGCCTCGGGACTAGCGGTTGAGCAGTTCTTC. As protein: CSVASGLAVEQFF.